A selection of T cell receptor beta chains follows, all from one sample in a study of blood T cell repertoires in COVID-19. The assay was immunoSEQ multiplex PCR, and TCRdb's table has in-frame clones only and misses some. The table lists tens of thousands of clones, 70% to 90% of them singletons. The sequencing sample was made of peripheral blood. These receptor sequences come from a human donor in a cohort sampled during active COVID-19. The donor label of this sample is uncertain. CDR3s include the opening cysteine and the closing phenylalanine or tryptophan. D genes are given only for firm matches. Only part of the rows carry a size: once, few, many, or a class if the clone is expanded.

d_call j_call clone_size v_call cdr3_length cdr3_nt cdr3_aa
- TRBJ1-1 - TRBV12-3/TRBV12-4 12 TGTGCCAGCAGTGGCGGGGGCAGTCTGGGTTTCTTT CASSGGGSLGFF
- TRBJ2-7 - TRBV6-2/TRBV6-3 12 TGTGCCAGCAGTCTCGGGGGACGCGAGCAGTACTTC CASSLGGREQYF
TRBD2 TRBJ2-3 - TRBV28 17 TGTGCCAGCAGTTCCGCACGACTAGCGGGGGGCACAGATACGCAGTATTTT CASSSARLAGGTDTQYF
- TRBJ1-6 - TRBV5-5 15 TGTGCCAGCAGCGCAAGACAGGCTACGGGTTCACCCCTCCACTTT CASSARQATGSPLHF
- TRBJ1-5 - TRBV7-9 15 TGTGCCAGCAGCCTGGGGGCAATGGGGAATCAGCCCCAGCATTTT CASSLGAMGNQPQHF
TRBD1 TRBJ2-7 few TRBV13 15 TGTGCCAGCAGCTTAAGGAGGACAGGAGGAACCGAGCAGTACTTC CASSLRRTGGTEQYF
TRBD1 TRBJ2-5 once TRBV2 14 TGTGCCAGCAGTCCCCTGGGACAGCAAGAGACCCAGTACTTC CASSPLGQQETQYF
- TRBJ2-5 - TRBV29-1 12 TGCAGCGTTGAGGGGCTTGCGGTGACCCAGTACTTC CSVEGLAVTQYF
- TRBJ2-3 few TRBV11-3 14 TGTGCCAGCAGCCCCCAGGGGCACACAGATACGCAGTATTTT CASSPQGHTDTQYF
- TRBJ2-3 - TRBV7-2 14 TGTGCCAGCAGCCCGCGACACGAATCAGATACGCAGTATTTT CASSPRHESDTQYF
TRBD2 TRBJ2-5 - TRBV7-2 17 TGTGCCAGCAGCTTAGCGCCCGGGACTAGCGGGGTGGGGACCCAGTACTTC CASSLAPGTSGVGTQYF
- TRBJ1-2 few TRBV3-1/TRBV3-2 12 TGTGCCAGCAGAGACATGAACTATGGCTACACCTTC CASRDMNYGYTF
TRBD1 TRBJ1-1 - TRBV6-5 14 TGTGCCAGCAGAAACCGACAGGGTTTCACTGAAGCTTTCTTT CASRNRQGFTEAFF
TRBD2 TRBJ2-1 - TRBV6-5 13 TGTGCCTATAGCGGGGCATCCTACAATGAGCAGTTCTTC CAYSGASYNEQFF
- TRBJ1-4 once TRBV29-1 14 TGCAGCGTTGAAGGGGGCGGAATCAGGGAAAAACTGTTTTTT CSVEGGGIREKLFF
TRBD2 TRBJ2-1 - TRBV25-1 17 TGTGCCAGCAGTGAAACTAGCGGGGGGGCCTCCTACAATGAGCAGTTCTTC CASSETSGGASYNEQFF
TRBD1 TRBJ1-1 - TRBV2 11 TGTGCCAGCAGGGACAGGGGGCTAGCTTTCTTT CASRDRGLAFF
- TRBJ1-4 - TRBV2 11 TGTGCCAGCGGAAGGGAGGAAAAACTGTTTTTT CASGREEKLFF
TRBD2 TRBJ2-3 - TRBV5-4 16 TGTGCCAGCAGCCAGAGACTAGCGGGGGGGACAGATACGCAGTATTTT CASSQRLAGGTDTQYF
- TRBJ1-4 - TRBV5-1 15 TGCGCCAGCAGATATGAGGGTGGGCCTAGTGAAAAACTGTTTTTT CASRYEGGPSEKLFF
TRBD1 TRBJ1-1 - TRBV2 14 TGTGCCAGCAGTGGGACAGGGGGAAACACTGAAGCTTTCTTT CASSGTGGNTEAFF
- TRBJ1-2 - TRBV13 17 TGTGCCAGCAGCCAACTACAGGGTACCCCCCCCCGGGATGGCTACACCTTC CASSQLQGTPPRDGYTF
- TRBJ2-3 - TRBV25-1 13 TGTGCCAGCAGTGAAGTAGGGGGACATACGCAGTATTTT CASSEVGGHTQYF
- TRBJ1-1 once TRBV4-1 14 TGCGCCAGCAGCCCGGGACACTTAGGCACTGAAGCTTTCTTT CASSPGHLGTEAFF
- TRBJ1-3 - TRBV9 12 TGTGCCAGCAGCGTAGATCGTAACACCATATATTTT CASSVDRNTIYF
- TRBJ2-3 - TRBV5-1 14 TGCGCCAGCAGCGATCCCCAGGGCCCAGATACGCAGTATTTT CASSDPQGPDTQYF
TRBD1 TRBJ2-7 - TRBV11-2 13 TGTGCCAGCAGCTCAGACAGGGGAAGCGAGCAGTACTTC CASSSDRGSEQYF
- TRBJ1-3 - TRBV25-1 14 TGTGCCAGCAGTGAAAGGGGTAGGCGAAACACCATATATTTT CASSERGRRNTIYF
TRBD1 TRBJ1-1 - TRBV19 18 TGTGCCAGTAGTATAGATCGGACAGGTTGGACCATCCGGACTGAAGCTTTCTTT CASSIDRTGWTIRTEAFF
- TRBJ2-2 - TRBV6-4 13 TGTGCCAGCAGCCCGGGGAACACCGGGGAGCTGTTTTTT CASSPGNTGELFF
- TRBJ2-1 - TRBV4-3 15 TGCGCCAGCAGCCAAGGGACTAGTGGGGGCCATGAGCAGTTCTTC CASSQGTSGGHEQFF
TRBD1 TRBJ2-1 - TRBV9 13 TGTGCCAGCAGCGTAGACAGGGGTCGACCGCAGTTCTTC CASSVDRGRPQFF
- TRBJ1-1 - TRBV19 14 TGTGCCAGTAGTAAAGGACAGAGGAACACTGAAGCTTTCTTT CASSKGQRNTEAFF
TRBD1 TRBJ1-4 - TRBV4-2 16 TGTGCCAGCAGCCAAGAGGTGGGGACAGGGAATGAAAAACTGTTTTTT CASSQEVGTGNEKLFF
- TRBJ2-6 - TRBV7-2 18 TGTGCCAGCAGCTTAGGGGGCAGGGGCGGTTCTGGGGCCAACGTCCTGACTTTC CASSLGGRGGSGANVLTF
TRBD2 TRBJ2-3 - TRBV3-1/TRBV3-2 17 TGTGCCAGCAGCCAACTTTGGACTAGCGGGCACACAGATACGCAGTATTTT CASSQLWTSGHTDTQYF
TRBD1 TRBJ2-5 - TRBV6-1 16 TGTGCCAGCAGTGATTTGAGGGGGCGTAAGGTCGAGACCCAGTACTTC CASSDLRGRKVETQYF
- TRBJ2-2 - TRBV4-1 12 TGCGCCAGCAGCCTCGGTACCGGGGAGCTGTTTTTT CASSLGTGELFF
- TRBJ1-2 - TRBV5-1 14 TGCGCCAGCAGCTTGATAGCCCGGCCCTATGGCTACACCTTC CASSLIARPYGYTF
- TRBJ1-6 - TRBV11-2 16 TGTGCCAGCAGCCGCCGGAGCTCAACGACCAGATCCCCCCTCCACTTT CASSRRSSTTRSPLHF